The present entry profiles one TCR beta chain with its context. As yet, its antigen is unknown. The CDR3 extends over 13 amino acids. V was pared by 1 base and J by 5 bases, with 11 bases between. The V gene's germline CDR1 is DFQATT and CDR2 SNEGSKA (reference sequence). The data stem from a study of spatial heterogeneity in lung cancer. Whole-study context: In cases with available follow-up PBMC samples, these were sequenced at a median of approximately 2 years after resection.

Each CDR3 protein gets one entry after TCRdb re-called the 5' RACE reads with MiXCR. The sample shows 40,000 to 50,000 distinct CDR3 sequences, approximately 10% of them seen only once. Time point noted: blood at routine non-recurrence follow-up after resection. Without sorting, whole RNA was sequenced from tumor, nontumor lung or frozen PBMC. Study-wide points: Ubiquitous expanded tumor TCRs showed up in blood more at resection than follow-up.

The rearrangement uses TRBV20-1 and TRBJ1-2; D unclear. This sample comprised PBMCs, obtained at follow-up. The source of this sequence is a female donor with early-stage non-small cell lung cancer. In DNA, the CDR3 is TGCAGTGCTAGAGGCCAGGAAGAGTATGGCTACACCTTC. It yields the protein CSARGQEEYGYTF.